This T cell receptor beta chain emerged from a study of shared clonotypes between healthy human individuals. The CDR3 is 16 residues long. Germline lookup yields CDR1 SGHVS and CDR2 FQNEAQ. The ends were cut back, 1 base at V and 5 bases at J, with 17 bases in the middle. TCRdb keeps only in-frame clones here, not all; method: immunoSEQ multiplex PCR. Of hundreds of thousands of clones listed, almost 97% are singletons. Input material: naive CD4+ T cells sorted from blood. Subset specified: CD45RA+ positively selected. The chain employs TRBV7-8 and TRBJ1-2; D may be TRBD1 (5 bases). The TCR originated in a woman between 25 and 40 years old in good health. CDR3 protein: CASSLVGQGISYGYTF. CDR3 DNA: TGTGCCAGCAGCTTAGTGGGGCAGGGCATTTCGTATGGCTACACCTTC.